This entry concerns a single T cell receptor beta chain. The data derive from a study of cytomegalovirus exposure and HLA in healthy donors. Researchers ran the PCR with 60 Vbeta and 13 Jbeta primers. Clones were sequenced by immunoSEQ multiplex PCR, and TCRdb holds only the in-frame ones, with some missing. This table holds about 95,000 clones, about 80% found once. J gave up 3 bases and V 1 base, and 10 bases lay outside the gene matches. CDR3 size: 18 residues. CDR1 is MNHNS, CDR2 SASEGT, per germline. What was sequenced was PBMCs. The rearrangement links TRBV6-1 to TRBJ2-1, with TRBD2 identical over 9 bases. This sequence originates from a man between 18 and 29 years old in good health and CMV-seropositive. In nucleotides, the CDR3 is TGTGCCAGCAGTGAAGGGACGGCGGGGGGGCAATACTACAATGAGCAGTTCTTC. This sequence encodes CASSEGTAGGQYYNEQFF.